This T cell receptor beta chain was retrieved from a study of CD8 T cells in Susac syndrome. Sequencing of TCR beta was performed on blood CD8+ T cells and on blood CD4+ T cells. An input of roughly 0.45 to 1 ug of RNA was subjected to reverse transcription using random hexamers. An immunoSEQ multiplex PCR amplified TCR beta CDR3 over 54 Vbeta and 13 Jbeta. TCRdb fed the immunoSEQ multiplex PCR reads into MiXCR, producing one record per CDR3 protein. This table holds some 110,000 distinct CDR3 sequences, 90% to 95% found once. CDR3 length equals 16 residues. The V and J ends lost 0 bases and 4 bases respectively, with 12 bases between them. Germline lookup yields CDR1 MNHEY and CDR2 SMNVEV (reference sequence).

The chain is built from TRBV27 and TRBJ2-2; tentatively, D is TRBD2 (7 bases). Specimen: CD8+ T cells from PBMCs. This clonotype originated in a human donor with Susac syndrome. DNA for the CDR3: TGTGCCAGCAGTTTATCGGCGGGGGCGGTCACCGGGGAGCTGTTTTTT. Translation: CASSLSAGAVTGELFF.